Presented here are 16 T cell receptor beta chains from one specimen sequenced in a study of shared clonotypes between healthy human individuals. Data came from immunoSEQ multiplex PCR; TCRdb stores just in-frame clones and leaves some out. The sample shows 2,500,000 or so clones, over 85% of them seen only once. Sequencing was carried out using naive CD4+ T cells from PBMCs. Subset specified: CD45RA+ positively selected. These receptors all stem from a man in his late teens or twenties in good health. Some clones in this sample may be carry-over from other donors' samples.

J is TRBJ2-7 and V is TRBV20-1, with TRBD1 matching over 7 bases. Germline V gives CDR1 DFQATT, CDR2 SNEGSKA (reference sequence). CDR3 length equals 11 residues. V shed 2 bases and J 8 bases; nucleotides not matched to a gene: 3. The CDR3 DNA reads TGCAGTGCTAGACGACAGGGTCAGCAGTACTTC. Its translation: CSARRQGQQYF.

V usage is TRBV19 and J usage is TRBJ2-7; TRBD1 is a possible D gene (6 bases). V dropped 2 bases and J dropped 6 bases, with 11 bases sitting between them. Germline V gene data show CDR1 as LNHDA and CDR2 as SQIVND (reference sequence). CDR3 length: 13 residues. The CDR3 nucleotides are TGTGCCAGTAGTATATCACAGGGAAGCGAGCAGTACTTC. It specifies CASSISQGSEQYF. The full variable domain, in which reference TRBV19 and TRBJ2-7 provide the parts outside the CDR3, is DGGITQSPKYLFRKEGQNVTLSCEQNLNHDAMYWYRQDPGQGLRLIYYSQIVNDFQKGDIAEGYSVSREKKESFPLTVTSAQKNPTAFYLCASSISQGSEQYFGPGTRLTVT.

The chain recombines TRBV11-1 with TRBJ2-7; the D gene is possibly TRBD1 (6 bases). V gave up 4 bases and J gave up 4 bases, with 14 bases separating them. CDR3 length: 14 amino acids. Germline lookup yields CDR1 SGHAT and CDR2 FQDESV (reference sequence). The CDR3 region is CASSWGPGGYEQYF. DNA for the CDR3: TGTGCCAGCAGCTGGGGGCCGGGTGGTTACGAGCAGTACTTC.

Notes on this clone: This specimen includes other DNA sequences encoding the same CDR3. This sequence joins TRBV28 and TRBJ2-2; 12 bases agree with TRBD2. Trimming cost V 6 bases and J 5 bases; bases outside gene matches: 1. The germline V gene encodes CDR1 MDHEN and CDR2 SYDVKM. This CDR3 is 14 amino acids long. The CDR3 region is CASRTSGRTGELFF. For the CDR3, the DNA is TGTGCCAGCAGAACTAGCGGGAGGACCGGGGAGCTGTTTTTT.

CDR3 in DNA: TGTGCCAGCAGCCAGGAAGTCAATGAGCAGTTCTTC. Its protein product is CASSQEVNEQFF. The rearrangement uses TRBV7-9 and TRBJ2-1; no clear D. Germline V gene lookup returns CDR1 SEHNR and CDR2 FQNEAQ (reference sequence). Deletions cut 5 bases from V and 6 bases from J, with 8 bases between. CDR3 length: 12 amino acids. The complete variable domain, with remaining parts taken from reference TRBV7-9 and TRBJ2-1, reads DTGVSQNPRHKITKRGQNVTFRCDPISEHNRLYWYRQTLGQGPEFLTYFQNEAQLEKSRLLSDRFSAERPKGSFSTLEIQRTEQGDSAMYLCASSQEVNEQFFGPGTRLTVL.

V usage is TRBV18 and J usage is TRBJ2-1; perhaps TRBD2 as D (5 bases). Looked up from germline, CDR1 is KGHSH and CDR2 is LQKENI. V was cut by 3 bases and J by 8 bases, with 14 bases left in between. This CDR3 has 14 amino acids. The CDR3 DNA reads TGTGCCAGCTCACCGAGGGTTCTTCGGGATGAGCAGTTCTTC. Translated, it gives CASSPRVLRDEQFF.

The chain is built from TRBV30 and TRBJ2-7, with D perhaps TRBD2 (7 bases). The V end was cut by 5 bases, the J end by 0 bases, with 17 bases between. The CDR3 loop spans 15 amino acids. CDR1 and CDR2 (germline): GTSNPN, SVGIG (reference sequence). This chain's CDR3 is CAWGGDTTYSYEQYF. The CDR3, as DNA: TGTGCCTGGGGGGGGGACACGACTTACTCCTACGAGCAGTACTTC.

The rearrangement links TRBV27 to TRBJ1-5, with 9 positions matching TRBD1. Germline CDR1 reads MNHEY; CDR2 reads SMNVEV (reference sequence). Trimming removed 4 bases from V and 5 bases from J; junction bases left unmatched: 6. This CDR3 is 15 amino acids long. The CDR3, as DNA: TGTGCCAGCAGTTCCCTTAGGACAGGGGATCAGCCCCAGCATTTT. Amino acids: CASSSLRTGDQPQHF.

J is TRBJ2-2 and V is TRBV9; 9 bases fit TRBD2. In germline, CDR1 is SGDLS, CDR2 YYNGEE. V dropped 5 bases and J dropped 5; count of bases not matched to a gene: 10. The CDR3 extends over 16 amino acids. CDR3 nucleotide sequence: TGTGCCAGCAGTCCTAACCCTAGCGGGAATACCGGGGAGCTGTTTTTT. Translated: CASSPNPSGNTGELFF.

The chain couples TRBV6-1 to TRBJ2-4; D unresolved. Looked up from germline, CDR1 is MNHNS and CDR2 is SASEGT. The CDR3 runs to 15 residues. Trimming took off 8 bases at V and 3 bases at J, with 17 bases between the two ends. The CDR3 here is CASGYGREDKNIQYF. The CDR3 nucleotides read TGTGCCAGCGGCTACGGCAGAGAGGACAAAAACATTCAGTACTTC.

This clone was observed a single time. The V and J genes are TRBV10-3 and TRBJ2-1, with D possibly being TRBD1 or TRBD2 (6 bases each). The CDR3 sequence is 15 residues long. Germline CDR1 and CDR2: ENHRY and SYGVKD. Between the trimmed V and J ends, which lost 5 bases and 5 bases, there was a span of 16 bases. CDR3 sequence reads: CAISNRGPHNNEQFF. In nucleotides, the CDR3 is TGTGCCATCAGTAACCGGGGGCCCCACAACAATGAGCAGTTCTTC.

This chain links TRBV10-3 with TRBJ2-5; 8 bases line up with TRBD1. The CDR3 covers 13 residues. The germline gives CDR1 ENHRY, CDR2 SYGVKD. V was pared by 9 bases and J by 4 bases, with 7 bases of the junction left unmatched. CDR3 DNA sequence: TGTGCCATACAGACAGGGGTGGGAGAGACCCAGTACTTC. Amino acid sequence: CAIQTGVGETQYF.

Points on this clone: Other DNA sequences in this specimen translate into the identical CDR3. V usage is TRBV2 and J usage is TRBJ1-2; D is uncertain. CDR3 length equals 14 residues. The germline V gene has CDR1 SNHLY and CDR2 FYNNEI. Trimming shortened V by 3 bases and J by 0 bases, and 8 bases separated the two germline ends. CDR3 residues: CASSEAGPNYGYTF. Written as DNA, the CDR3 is TGTGCCAGCAGTGAGGCAGGTCCTAACTATGGCTACACCTTC.

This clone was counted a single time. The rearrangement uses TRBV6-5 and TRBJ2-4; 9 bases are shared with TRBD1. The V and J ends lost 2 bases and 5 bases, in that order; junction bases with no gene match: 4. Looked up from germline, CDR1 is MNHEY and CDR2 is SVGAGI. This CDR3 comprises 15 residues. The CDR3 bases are TGTGCCAGCAGTTACACCGGGACAGGGCAAAACATTCAGTACTTC. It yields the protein CASSYTGTGQNIQYF.

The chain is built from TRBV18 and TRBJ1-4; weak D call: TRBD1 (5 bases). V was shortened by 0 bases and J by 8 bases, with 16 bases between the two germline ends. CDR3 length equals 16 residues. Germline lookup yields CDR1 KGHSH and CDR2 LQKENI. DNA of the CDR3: TGTGCCAGCTCACCACCGTCGCGAGGGGAGGGCGAAAAACTGTTTTTT. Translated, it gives CASSPPSRGEGEKLFF.

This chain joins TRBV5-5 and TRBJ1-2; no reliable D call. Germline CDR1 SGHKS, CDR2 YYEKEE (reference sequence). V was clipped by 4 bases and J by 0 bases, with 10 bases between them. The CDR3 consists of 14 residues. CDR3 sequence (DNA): TGTGCCAGCAGCGTAGCTCGGGCTAACTATGGCTACACCTTC. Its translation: CASSVARANYGYTF.